The rows below give T cell receptor beta chains drawn from one sample of a study of cytotoxic CD8 clonotypes in ibrutinib-treated CLL. Data came from immunoSEQ multiplex PCR; TCRdb stores just in-frame clones and leaves some out. The top ten hold about 7.4% of the sample, which has about 140,000 clones, 80% seen once. This sample comprised PBMCs, obtained after 36 months of ibrutinib treatment. These receptor sequences come from a human donor with chronic lymphocytic leukemia. CDR3s leave out the opening cysteine and the closing phenylalanine or tryptophan. The D gene is left open where the match is weak.

V,J,D,CDR3
TRBV7-9,TRBJ1-5,.,ASSLGRWAGEPQH
TRBV7-9,TRBJ1-3,.,ASSLYSTSSGNTIY
TRBV7-3,TRBJ2-3,TRBD1,ASSAWGQGFTDTQY
TRBV10-2,TRBJ2-7,.,ASRNVGLFYEQY
TRBV5-4,TRBJ2-5,TRBD1,ASSLFQGAGETQY
TRBV29-1,TRBJ1-5,.,SVLRDRDGPQH
TRBV10-3,TRBJ2-4,TRBD2,ATGDAGVAKNIQY
TRBV19,TRBJ2-1,TRBD2,ASSILSEREYEQF
TRBV27,TRBJ2-7,.,ASSASDKPYEQY
TRBV18,TRBJ2-3,TRBD2,ASSPRRGDTDTQY
TRBV7-8,TRBJ1-5,.,ASSPFRGIQPQH
TRBV7-8,TRBJ1-4,.,ASSQRTEPFKKLF
TRBV2,TRBJ2-1,TRBD2,ASSEELAGETEQF
TRBV6-1,TRBJ2-7,.,ASREGQSYEQY
TRBV29-1,TRBJ2-1,.,SVKYPAHNEQF
TRBV10-2,TRBJ1-4,.,ASSDAGRSNEKLF
TRBV19,TRBJ2-7,TRBD2,ASSLPGLADEQY
TRBV6-1,TRBJ2-5,.,ASSSRIGVETQY
TRBV7-9,TRBJ2-5,.,ASSRTETQY
TRBV7-7,TRBJ2-3,.,ASSSRAGQSTDTQY
TRBV6-1,TRBJ2-7,TRBD2,ASSVLAGIYEQY
TRBV11-2,TRBJ2-2,.,ASSFGLAGELF
TRBV6-5,TRBJ1-3,TRBD1,ASSMDRGNTIY
TRBV7-9,TRBJ2-3,TRBD2,ASSFAGVSDTQY
TRBV5-1,TRBJ1-2,.,ASSLAGRDYGYT
TRBV4-2,TRBJ2-2,.,ASSQGILDPNTGELF
TRBV4-1,TRBJ1-2,.,ASSKDVKGNGYT